The 18 T cell receptor beta chains in this list originate from one sample, sequenced in a study of CXCR3-negative and CXCR3-positive naive CD8 T cells. For these TCRs, the target antigens are not known. General study findings and limits: In CXCR3-positive naive cells, the TRB CDR3s were more hydrophobic than in CXCR3-negative naive cells.

The study made its TRB cDNA libraries by 5' RACE, adding UMI labels. One entry per CDR3 protein, without DNA, is what TCRdb gives after re-calling the 5' RACE reads. The table for this sample gives approximately 100,000 distinct CDR3 sequences. Source material: naive CXCR3+ CD8+ T cells from blood. Subset specified: CD45RO-CCR7+CD27+CD95- naive CD8+ T cells expressing CXCR3 (TNR3+). These receptor sequences come from a human donor in good health. Some clones in this sample may be carry-over from other donors' samples.

This sequence joins TRBV30 and TRBJ1-1. Germline V lookup: CDR1 GTSNPN, CDR2 SVGIG (reference sequence). The CDR3 is 12 residues long. This CDR3 is CAWSIGFTEAFF. Full variable domain (remainder filled in from reference TRBV30 and TRBJ1-1): SQTIHQWPATLVQPVGSPLSLECTVEGTSNPNLYWYRQAAGRGLQLLFYSVGIGQISSEVPQNLSASRPQDRQFILSSKKLLLSDSGFYLCAWSIGFTEAFFGQGTRLTVV.

The rearrangement links TRBV7-9 to TRBJ2-5. CDR3 size: 13 residues. The germline V gene has CDR1 SEHNR and CDR2 FQNEAQ (reference sequence). This chain's CDR3 is CASSPTVQETQYF.

This chain joins TRBV27 and TRBJ2-3; TCRdb reports TRBD2, a call that lacks DNA to check it against. In germline, CDR1 is MNHEY, CDR2 SMNVEV (reference sequence). The CDR3 loop spans 17 amino acids. CDR3 protein: CASSFLGEVSSTDTQYF.

This CDR3 reads CASKWGGGAEYNEQFF. The chain carries TRBV14 and TRBJ2-1; the TRBD1 assignment by TCRdb is unverifiable without DNA. Germline V gene data show CDR1 as SGHDN and CDR2 as FVKESK. The CDR3 is made up of 16 amino acids.

V usage is TRBV29-1 and J usage is TRBJ2-1; as DNA is missing, the TRBD1 call by TCRdb cannot be tested. Per the germline V gene, CDR1 is SQVTM and CDR2 is ANQGSEA. The CDR3 length is 14 residues. The CDR3 loop is CSVGDPSSYNEQFF.

This chain uses TRBV29-1 with TRBJ2-7; TCRdb's D gene call, TRBD1, goes unchecked for lack of DNA. The CDR3 has 15 amino acids. The germline V gene encodes CDR1 SQVTM and CDR2 ANQGSEA. This CDR3 reads CSVEFPGQGIDEQYF.

The rearrangement uses TRBV29-1 and TRBJ2-7. The CDR3 extends over 12 amino acids. Germline V gene lookup returns CDR1 SQVTM and CDR2 ANQGSEA. CDR3 loop: CSVGEDSYEQYF.

J is TRBJ2-7 and V is TRBV10-2; TCRdb gives TRBD2 as the D gene, but with no DNA this cannot be confirmed. Per the germline V gene, CDR1 is WSHSY and CDR2 is SAAADI. This CDR3 is built from 16 residues. The chain's CDR3 is CASSNRGSGDVYEQYF.

The chain is built from TRBV30 and TRBJ2-2. Germline V CDR1 and CDR2: GTSNPN, SVGIG (reference sequence). The CDR3 is made up of 14 amino acids. The CDR3 region is CAWGGDTNTGELFF.

The chain joins TRBV15 to TRBJ1-6; TCRdb's assignment of TRBD1 cannot be checked, as there is no DNA. The CDR3 has 14 residues. Germline V CDR1 and CDR2: LNHNV, YYDKDF (reference sequence). The CDR3: CATSRDVGGEPLHF.

The chain employs TRBV7-2 and TRBJ2-1; the TRBD1 assignment by TCRdb is unverifiable without DNA. CDR1 and CDR2 (germline): SGHTA, FQGNSA. This CDR3 contains 15 residues. CDR3 region: CASSWTGSIYNEQFF.

The CDR3: CASSPGTFGEQYF. The J gene is TRBJ2-7, the V gene TRBV7-8; TCRdb gives TRBD1 as the D gene, but with no DNA this cannot be confirmed. The V gene's germline CDR1 is SGHVS and CDR2 FQNEAQ. There are 13 residues in the CDR3.

The chain has TRBV11-2 and TRBJ2-3; as DNA is missing, the TRBD1 call by TCRdb cannot be tested. This CDR3 contains 19 residues. Germline assignment: CDR1 SGHAT and CDR2 FQNNGV. CDR3: CASSFSPGGSLDGPDTQYF.

The CDR3 protein is CASSYSAETGGDLRDTQYF. The rearrangement joins TRBV6-2 or TRBV6-3 to TRBJ2-3; TCRdb's D call, TRBD1, is unchecked because there is no DNA. The germline V gene encodes CDR1 MNHEY and CDR2 SVGEGT. The CDR3 sequence is 19 residues long.

The V and J genes are TRBV2 and TRBJ2-7; lacking DNA, the TRBD1 call made by TCRdb goes unchecked. CDR3 length: 15 residues. The germline V gene encodes CDR1 SNHLY and CDR2 FYNNEI. CDR3 sequence reads: CASSESPGGFYEQYF.

The V call is TRBV27, the J call TRBJ2-1; there is no DNA to check the TCRdb D call of TRBD2. Germline CDR1 reads MNHEY; CDR2 reads SMNVEV (reference sequence). The CDR3 is made up of 15 amino acids. This chain's CDR3 is CASSPGLAVHNEQFF.

The chain couples TRBV30 to TRBJ1-1; TCRdb calls TRBD1, which cannot be checked without DNA. The CDR3 loop spans 12 amino acids. Looked up from germline, CDR1 is GTSNPN and CDR2 is SVGIG (reference sequence). CDR3 residues: CAWTETGEEAFF.

CDR3 sequence: CSVAGTDANSGANVLAF. The genes are TRBV29-1 and TRBJ2-6; without DNA, the TCRdb call of TRBD1 cannot be checked. The CDR3 loop spans 17 amino acids. The germline gives CDR1 SQVTM, CDR2 ANQGSEA.